This T cell receptor (beta chain) comes out of a study of T-cell reconstitution after alpha-beta-depleted transplantation in children. Broader study findings: The study reportedly traced alpha-beta T cells about two months after transplant to several hundred expanded graft clones. At one year after transplant, newly produced T cells mostly accounted for T-cell counts and diversity. After transplant, high TCRbeta diversity at day 60 in some patients arose from surviving recipient T cells and thymic progenitors.

It was with unique molecular identifiers that the TCRbeta library was prepared. Using its own MiXCR run on the PCR reads, TCRdb lists one record per CDR3 protein. The table shows 250,000 to 400,000 distinct CDR3 sequences, with around 25% occurring only once. Losses at the gene ends were 2 bases for V and 2 bases for J; bases not matched to a gene: 8. The germline V gene encodes CDR1 SGHRS and CDR2 YFSETQ. The CDR3 covers 16 residues. Points on this clonotype: Its antigen is not identified.

The chain carries TRBV5-1 and TRBJ2-7; 9 bases line up with TRBD2. The sequencing used PBMCs, mostly from graft donor cells, collected 180 days after TCRalphabeta/CD19-depleted stem cell transplant. The source is a male patient aged 5 to 17 who had a stem cell transplant for acute lymphoblastic leukemia, so the T cells may come from the graft donor. CDR3 region: CASSFISGSPTYEQYF. For the CDR3, the DNA is TGCGCCAGCAGCTTCATTAGCGGGAGCCCCACCTACGAGCAGTACTTC.